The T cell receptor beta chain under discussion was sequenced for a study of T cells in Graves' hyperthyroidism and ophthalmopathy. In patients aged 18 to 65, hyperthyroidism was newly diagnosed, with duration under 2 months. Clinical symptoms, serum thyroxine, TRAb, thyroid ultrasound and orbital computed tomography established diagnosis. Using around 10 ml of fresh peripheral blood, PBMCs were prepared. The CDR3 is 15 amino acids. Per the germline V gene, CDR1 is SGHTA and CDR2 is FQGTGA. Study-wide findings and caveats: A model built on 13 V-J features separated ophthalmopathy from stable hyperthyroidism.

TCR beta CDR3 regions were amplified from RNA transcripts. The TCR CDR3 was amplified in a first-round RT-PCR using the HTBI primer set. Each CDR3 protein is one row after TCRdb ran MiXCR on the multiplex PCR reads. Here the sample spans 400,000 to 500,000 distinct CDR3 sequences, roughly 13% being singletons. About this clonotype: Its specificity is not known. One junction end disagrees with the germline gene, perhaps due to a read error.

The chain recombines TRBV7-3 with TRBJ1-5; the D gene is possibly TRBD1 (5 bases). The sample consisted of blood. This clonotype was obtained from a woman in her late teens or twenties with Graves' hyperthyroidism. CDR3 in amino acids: CASRLGDYSNQPRHF. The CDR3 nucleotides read TGTGCCAGTAGGTTGGGGGACTATAGCAATCAGCCCCGGCATTTT.